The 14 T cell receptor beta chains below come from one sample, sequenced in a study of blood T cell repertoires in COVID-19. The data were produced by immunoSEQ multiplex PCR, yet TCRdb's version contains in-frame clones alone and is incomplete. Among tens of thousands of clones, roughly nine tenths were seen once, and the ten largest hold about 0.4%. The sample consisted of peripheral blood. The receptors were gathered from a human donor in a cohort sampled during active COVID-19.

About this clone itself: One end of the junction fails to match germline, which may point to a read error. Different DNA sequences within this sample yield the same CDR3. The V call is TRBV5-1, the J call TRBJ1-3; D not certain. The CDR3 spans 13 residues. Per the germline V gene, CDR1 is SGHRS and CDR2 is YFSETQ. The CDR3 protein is CASSLSAGNTIYF. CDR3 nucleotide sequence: TGCGCCAGCAGCCTCAGCGCCGGAAACACTATATATTTT.

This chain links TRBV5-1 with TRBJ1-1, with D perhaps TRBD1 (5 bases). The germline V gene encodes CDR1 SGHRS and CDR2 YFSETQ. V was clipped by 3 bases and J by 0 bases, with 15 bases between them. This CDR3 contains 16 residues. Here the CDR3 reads CASSSETRAMNTEAFF. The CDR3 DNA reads TGCGCCAGCAGCTCCGAGACCAGGGCAATGAACACTGAAGCTTTCTTT.

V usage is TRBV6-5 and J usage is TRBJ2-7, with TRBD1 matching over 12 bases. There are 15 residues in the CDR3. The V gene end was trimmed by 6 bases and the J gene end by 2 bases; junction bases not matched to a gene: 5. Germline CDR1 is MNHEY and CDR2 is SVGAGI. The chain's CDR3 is CASSRDRGLPYEQYF. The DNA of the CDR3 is TGTGCCAGCAGCCGGGACAGGGGGCTTCCCTACGAGCAGTACTTC.

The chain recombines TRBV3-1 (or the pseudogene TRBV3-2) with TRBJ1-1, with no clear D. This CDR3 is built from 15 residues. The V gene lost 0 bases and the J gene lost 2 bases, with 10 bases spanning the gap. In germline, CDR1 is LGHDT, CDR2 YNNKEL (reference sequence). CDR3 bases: TGTGCCAGCAGCCAAGACGATCGGGGTAACACTGAAGCTTTCTTT. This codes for CASSQDDRGNTEAFF.

CDR3 protein: CASSLGGQPYEQYF. Written as DNA, the CDR3 is TGCGCCAGCAGCTTGGGGGGACAGCCCTACGAGCAGTACTTC. The chain recombines TRBV5-1 with TRBJ2-7, with 7 bases aligning to TRBD1. The J segment lost 2 bases and the V segment lost 0 bases, leaving 2 bases of the junction unmatched. In germline, CDR1 is SGHRS, CDR2 YFSETQ. The CDR3 is 14 residues long.

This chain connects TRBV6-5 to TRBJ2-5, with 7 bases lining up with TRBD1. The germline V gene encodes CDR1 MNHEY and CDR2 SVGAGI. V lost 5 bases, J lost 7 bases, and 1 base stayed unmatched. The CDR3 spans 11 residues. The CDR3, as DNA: TGTGCCAGCAGTCGACAGGGGACCCAGTACTTC. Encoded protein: CASSRQGTQYF.

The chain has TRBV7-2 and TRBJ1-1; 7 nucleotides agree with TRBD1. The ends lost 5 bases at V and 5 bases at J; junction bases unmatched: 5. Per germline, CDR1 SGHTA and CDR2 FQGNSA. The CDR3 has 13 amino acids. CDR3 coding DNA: TGTGCCAGCAGCGACAGGGTCCGGACTGAAGCTTTCTTT. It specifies CASSDRVRTEAFF.

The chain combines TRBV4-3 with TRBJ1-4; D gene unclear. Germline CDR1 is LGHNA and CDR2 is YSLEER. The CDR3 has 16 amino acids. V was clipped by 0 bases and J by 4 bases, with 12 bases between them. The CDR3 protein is CASSQEAPGVNEKLFF. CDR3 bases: TGCGCCAGCAGCCAAGAGGCCCCGGGAGTTAATGAAAAACTGTTTTTT.

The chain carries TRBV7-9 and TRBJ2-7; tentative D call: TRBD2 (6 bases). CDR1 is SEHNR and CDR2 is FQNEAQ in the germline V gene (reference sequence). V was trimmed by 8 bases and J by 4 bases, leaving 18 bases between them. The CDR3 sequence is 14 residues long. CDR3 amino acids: CASSPTGRVYEQYF. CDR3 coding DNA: TGTGCCAGCTCTCCGACCGGGAGAGTATACGAGCAGTACTTC.

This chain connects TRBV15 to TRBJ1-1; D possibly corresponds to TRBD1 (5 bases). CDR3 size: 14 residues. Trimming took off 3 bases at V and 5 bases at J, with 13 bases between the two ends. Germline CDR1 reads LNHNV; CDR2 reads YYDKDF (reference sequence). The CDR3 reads CATSSYGEGTEAFF. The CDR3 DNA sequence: TGTGCCACCAGCAGTTATGGGGAGGGGACTGAAGCTTTCTTT.

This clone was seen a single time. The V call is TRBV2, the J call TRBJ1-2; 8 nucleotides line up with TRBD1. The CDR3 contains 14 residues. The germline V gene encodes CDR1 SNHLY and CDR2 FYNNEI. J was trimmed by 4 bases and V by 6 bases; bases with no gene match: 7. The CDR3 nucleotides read TGTGCCAGCAGAAATGGACAGGGCGGCTATGGCTACACCTTC. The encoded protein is CASRNGQGGYGYTF.

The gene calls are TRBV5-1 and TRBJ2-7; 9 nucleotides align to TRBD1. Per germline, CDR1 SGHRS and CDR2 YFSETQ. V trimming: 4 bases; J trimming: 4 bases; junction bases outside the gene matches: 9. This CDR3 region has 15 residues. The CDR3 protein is CASSGRQGVVYEQYF. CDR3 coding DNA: TGCGCCAGCAGCGGTCGACAGGGGGTAGTTTACGAGCAGTACTTC.

CDR3 sequence reads: CSVADRDAISPQHF. In nucleotides, the CDR3 is TGCAGCGTTGCGGACAGGGACGCAATCAGCCCCCAGCATTTT. V and J are TRBV29-1 and TRBJ1-5; TRBD1 aligns across 8 bases. The junction had 12 bases not matched to a gene; V was cut back by 4 bases and J by 10 bases. The CDR3 runs 14 residues. The germline V gene has CDR1 SQVTM and CDR2 ANQGSEA. Based on the CDR3 plus reference TRBV29-1 and TRBJ1-5, the full variable domain is SAVISQKPSRDICQRGTSLTIQCQVDSQVTMMFWYRQQPGQSLTLIATANQGSEATYESGFVIDKFPISRPNLTFSTLTVSNMSPEDSSIYLCSVADRDAISPQHFGDGTRLSIL.

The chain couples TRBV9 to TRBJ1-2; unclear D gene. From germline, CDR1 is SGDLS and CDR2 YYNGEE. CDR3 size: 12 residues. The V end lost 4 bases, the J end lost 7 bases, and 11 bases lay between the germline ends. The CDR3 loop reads CASSLYSGGYTF. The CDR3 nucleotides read TGTGCCAGCAGCCTCTACAGCGGTGGCTACACCTTC.